Described below is a single T cell receptor (beta chain) sequence and its context. Germline V gives CDR1 SGHNT, CDR2 YYREEE (reference sequence). The CDR3 runs 12 residues. The germline V and J ends were trimmed by 4 bases and 4 bases, with 9 bases remaining between them. The data derive from a study of blood T cell repertoires in COVID-19. Whole-study context: T cells, B-cell-depleted T cells, or PBMCs provided the cDNA or gDNA that served as material.

Per the original data handling: Estimated nucleated cell counts came from reference gene primer amplification. Libraries were prepared by immunoSEQ multiplex PCR; TCRdb keeps only in-frame clonotypes and omits some of them. V, J and clone size are taken as reported in that table, and D and trimming were inferred from the DNA itself. The repertoire holds 200,000 to 250,000 clones, with more than 65% as singletons. The genes are TRBV5-4 and TRBJ2-7; possibly TRBD2 for D (5 bases). Sequencing used peripheral blood. The clonotype originates from a woman of 80 years or more with acute or convalescent COVID-19. The CDR3 protein is CASSQGGYEQYF. DNA of the CDR3: TGTGCCAGCAGCCAAGGAGGTTACGAGCAGTACTTC.